The 23 T cell receptor beta chains reported below all come from one sample, sequenced in a study of T-cell memory formation after mild COVID-19. From the 5' RACE reads, TCRdb called clonotypes with MiXCR, one entry per CDR3 protein. The sample contains over 70,000 distinct CDR3 sequences, around 13% of which appear only once. Sequencing was performed on PBMCs or a T cell subset sorted from them (not recorded which). All receptors come from an adult woman who had mild COVID-19 (a few samples of this study predate the infection). Cell type and time point are not known.

The chain has TRBV27 and TRBJ2-3; D gene unclear. The V end lost 1 base, the J end lost 2 bases, and 10 bases lay between the germline ends. The CDR3 loop spans 15 amino acids. The V gene's germline CDR1 is MNHEY and CDR2 SMNVEV (reference sequence). This CDR3 is CASSLFTGFTDTQYF. As DNA, the CDR3 is TGTGCCAGCAGTTTATTCACGGGTTTCACAGATACGCAGTATTTT.

This clonotype was seen at least ten times. The rearrangement joins TRBV7-6 to TRBJ2-1, with a possible D match to TRBD1 (5 bases). The V gene lost 4 bases and the J gene lost 5 bases, with 9 bases spanning the gap. The CDR3 consists of 13 residues. Per germline, CDR1 SGHVS and CDR2 FNYEAQ. As DNA, the CDR3 is TGTGCCAGCAGCTCAGCCAGGGACAATGAGCAGTTCTTC. Translating it yields CASSSARDNEQFF.

This clonotype appeared a few times. J is TRBJ2-7 and V is TRBV6-2 or TRBV6-3; TRBD2 is a possible D gene (5 bases). Looked up from germline, CDR1 is MNHEY and CDR2 is SVGEGT. Trimming cost V 4 bases and J 0 bases, with 19 bases left between them. The CDR3 length is 17 residues. CDR3 nucleotide sequence: TGTGCCAGCAGTTCCCGGACTCATGATTCCCCCTCCTACGAGCAGTACTTC. Protein: CASSSRTHDSPSYEQYF.

The chain links TRBV19 to TRBJ2-3; the match to TRBD1 covers 9 bases. Looked up from germline, CDR1 is LNHDA and CDR2 is SQIVND (reference sequence). V trimming: 6 bases; J trimming: 2 bases; junction bases outside the gene matches: 6. The CDR3 sequence is 15 residues long. The DNA of the CDR3 is TGTGCCAGTAGCCCACAGGGGGCGGCCACAGATACGCAGTATTTT. This gives the protein CASSPQGAATDTQYF.

The J gene is TRBJ2-1, the V gene TRBV6-4; 10 nucleotides agree with TRBD2. This CDR3 has 16 residues. The V and J ends lost 5 bases and 12 bases, in that order; junction bases with no gene match: 16. In germline, CDR1 is MRHNA, CDR2 SNTAGT. CDR3 in amino acids: CASSPGLAGDRAGQFF. CDR3 coding DNA: TGTGCCAGCAGTCCCGGGCTAGCGGGGGACCGCGCTGGGCAGTTCTTC.

V usage is TRBV6-2 or TRBV6-3 and J usage is TRBJ2-1, with D possibly being TRBD1 (5 bases). CDR1 is MNHEY, CDR2 SVGEGT, per germline. The CDR3 contains 17 residues. Trimming removed 4 bases from V and 0 bases from J, with 16 bases in between. The CDR3 nucleotides are TGTGCCAGCAGTTCCTCGACAGACCCAGTCTCCTACAATGAGCAGTTCTTC. Translating gives CASSSSTDPVSYNEQFF.

The gene calls are TRBV12-3 or TRBV12-4 and TRBJ1-1; D gene uncertain. The CDR3 has 12 residues. The V gene lost 6 bases and the J gene lost 8 bases, with 13 bases spanning the gap. The CDR3 loop is CASSWNMGEAFF. CDR3 in DNA: TGTGCCAGCAGCTGGAATATGGGGGAAGCTTTCTTT.

The chain joins TRBV6-5 to TRBJ1-2, with 8 bases matching TRBD1. The CDR3 has 15 amino acids. Germline V gene lookup returns CDR1 MNHEY and CDR2 SVGAGI. V was clipped by 2 bases and J by 6 bases; unmatched bases: 8. As DNA, the CDR3 is TGTGCCAGCAGTTACCTGCCAGACAGGGGAAATGGCTACACCTTC. As protein: CASSYLPDRGNGYTF.

V and J are TRBV5-1 and TRBJ2-2, with 7 bases identical to TRBD1. After removal of 0 bases from V and 6 bases from J, the junction contained 5 bases not matched to a gene. From germline, CDR1 is SGHRS and CDR2 YFSETQ. CDR3 length equals 15 residues. CDR3 nucleotides: TGCGCCAGCAGCTTGGAAGGGGGCAAGGCCGGGGAGCTGTTTTTT. Translating it yields CASSLEGGKAGELFF.

There are many counts of this clonotype. The rearrangement joins TRBV5-1 to TRBJ2-1, with 10 bases lining up with TRBD2. The germline CDR1 and CDR2 sequences are SGHRS and YFSETQ. There are 18 residues in the CDR3. The V gene end was trimmed by 4 bases and the J gene end by 3 bases; junction bases not matched to a gene: 13. CDR3 DNA: TGCGCCAGCAGCCCCCCGGCTAGCGGGAGCGCCGGCTACAATGAGCAGTTCTTC. Protein sequence: CASSPPASGSAGYNEQFF.

This clonotype was picked up many times. V usage is TRBV20-1 and J usage is TRBJ2-7; D is possibly TRBD2 (6 bases). CDR3 size: 15 residues. The germline CDR1 and CDR2 sequences are DFQATT and SNEGSKA (reference sequence). Trimming shortened V by 0 bases and J by 3 bases, and 15 bases separated the two germline ends. CDR3 nucleotide sequence: TGCAGTGCTAGAGATCAACGGGAGCCGAGCTACGAGCAGTACTTC. This sequence encodes CSARDQREPSYEQYF.

This clonotype was counted between two and nine times. The CDR3 spells CSASPDNYGYTF. The CDR3 DNA follows: TGCAGTGCTAGCCCAGACAACTATGGCTACACCTTC. J is TRBJ1-2 and V is TRBV20-1; D remains ambiguous. V lost 3 bases, J lost 2 bases, and 7 bases lay in between. Germline V gene sequence: CDR1 DFQATT, CDR2 SNEGSKA (reference sequence). The CDR3 loop spans 12 amino acids.

The J gene is TRBJ2-1, the V gene TRBV9; 7 positions agree with TRBD2. The germline CDR1 and CDR2 sequences are SGDLS and YYNGEE. The CDR3 is 15 amino acids. J gave up 0 bases and V 7 bases, and 7 bases lay outside the gene matches. CDR3 amino acids: CASSLAVSSYNEQFF. Here the CDR3 DNA reads TGTGCCAGCTCCCTAGCGGTGAGCTCCTACAATGAGCAGTTCTTC.

The chain carries TRBV4-1 and TRBJ2-5; possible D gene TRBD1, 6 bases. Germline CDR1 MGHRA, CDR2 YSYEKL. CDR3 length: 16 amino acids. The ends were cut back, 0 bases at V and 5 bases at J, with 16 bases in the middle. CDR3 coding DNA: TGCGCCAGCAGCCAAGAATATCCAGGGGTGGGGGAGACCCAGTACTTC. Protein sequence: CASSQEYPGVGETQYF.

This clonotype showed up just a few times. CDR3 sequence: CSVVEWDNYGYTF. CDR3 DNA: TGCAGCGTGGTGGAGTGGGATAACTATGGCTACACCTTC. The rearrangement uses TRBV29-1 and TRBJ1-2; D gene ambiguous. Deletions cut 6 bases from V and 1 base from J, with 12 bases between. The germline gives CDR1 SQVTM, CDR2 ANQGSEA. There are 13 residues in the CDR3.

With regard to this clonotype: Given the absence of the conserved phenylalanine or tryptophan at the CDR3 end, a read error is likely. The chain recombines TRBV24-1 with TRBJ2-3; no clear D gene. Germline V gene data show CDR1 as KGHDR and CDR2 as SFDVKD. The CDR3 extends over 14 amino acids. Trimming took 7 bases from V and 2 from J, leaving 12 bases between them. The CDR3 here is CATRDGGYTDTQYS. The DNA of the CDR3 is TGTGCCACCAGGGACGGCGGATACACAGATACGCAGTATTCT.

The chain employs TRBV7-3 and TRBJ2-1; 8 nucleotides align to TRBD2. Germline values: CDR1 SGHTA, CDR2 FQGTGA. There are 15 residues in the CDR3. Trimming at V came to 5 bases and at J to 6 bases, leaving 9 bases not matched to a gene. The CDR3 DNA follows: TGTGCCAGCAGCCCATCCAGCGGGGGAGTCAATGAGCAGTTCTTC. This gives the protein CASSPSSGGVNEQFF.

This clonotype was seen at least ten times. This rearrangement joins TRBV20-1 to TRBJ2-1; D is ambiguous. Per germline, CDR1 DFQATT and CDR2 SNEGSKA (reference sequence). The CDR3 runs 9 residues. V was clipped by 5 bases and J by 8 bases, with 4 bases between them. The CDR3 region has the DNA TGCAGTGCTGAATATGAGCAGTTCTTC. Its translation is CSAEYEQFF.

The V gene is TRBV6-2 or TRBV6-3, the J gene TRBJ2-7; 10 bases are shared with TRBD1. Germline loops: CDR1 MNHEY, CDR2 SVGEGT. V shed 0 bases, J shed 1 base, and the junction held 6 bases outside the gene matches. The CDR3 is made up of 17 amino acids. In DNA, the CDR3 is TGTGCCAGCAGTTACTCGAAGAAGGGACAGGGGTCCTACGAGCAGTACTTC. Translated, it gives CASSYSKKGQGSYEQYF.

This clonotype was counted a few times. The chain links TRBV19 to TRBJ1-6, with TRBD1 matching 7 bases. The CDR3 totals 16 residues. Germline-derived CDR1 and CDR2 are LNHDA and SQIVND (reference sequence). J lost 4 bases, V lost 7 bases, and 10 bases had no gene match. CDR3 sequence: CASIPDRTTYNSPLHF. In DNA, the CDR3 is TGTGCCAGTATCCCGGACAGGACAACATATAATTCACCCCTCCACTTT.

This clonotype was detected ten times or more. This rearrangement joins TRBV7-9 to TRBJ2-3; maybe TRBD2 (6 bases). V gave up 1 base and J gave up 2 bases, with 19 bases separating them. This CDR3 spans 18 amino acids. Germline assignment: CDR1 SEHNR and CDR2 FQNEAQ (reference sequence). The CDR3, as DNA: TGTGCCAGCAGCTTAGTGGCCGGCGGGGTCTTCCTCACAGATACGCAGTATTTT. The encoded protein is CASSLVAGGVFLTDTQYF.

The chain employs TRBV6-1 and TRBJ2-7; D tentatively fits TRBD1 or TRBD2 (5 bases each). The CDR3 has 14 amino acids. Trimming left V 0 bases short and J 8 bases short, with 14 bases between. Germline lookup yields CDR1 MNHNS and CDR2 SASEGT. CDR3 coding DNA: TGTGCCAGCAGTGAAGCTACGGGGCCTATGAAGCAGTACTTC. Residues: CASSEATGPMKQYF.

V gene TRBV29-1 combines with J gene TRBJ2-7; D remains unclear. CDR1 is SQVTM, CDR2 ANQGSEA, per germline. The CDR3 runs 11 residues. Trimming took off 5 bases at V and 0 bases at J, with 5 bases between the two ends. The CDR3 here is CSVRISYEQYF. For the CDR3, the DNA is TGCAGCGTTCGGATCTCCTACGAGCAGTACTTC.